In its sample, the clone carrying this T cell receptor (beta chain) was seen many times. The sample originates from a study of regulatory T cells in long-lasting Graves disease. Specified time point: newly diagnosed GD, antithyroid drugs for less than 3 months. Extracted PBMC RNA gave rise to the TCR library. The diagnosis of Graves' disease used American Thyroid Association guidelines. V dropped 5 bases and J dropped 4; count of bases not matched to a gene: 8. The V gene's germline CDR1 is SGHAT and CDR2 FQDESV (reference sequence). The CDR3 sequence is 15 residues long. Arm-PCR of CDR3 regions and iRepertoire HTBI primers were used to build TCR beta libraries. TCRdb analysed the multiplex PCR reads with MiXCR anew, one entry per CDR3 protein. The repertoire has 500,000 or so distinct CDR3 sequences, 15% to 20% of them found once; the top ten carry around a quarter. These sequences were also reported in another study, on T cells in Graves' hyperthyroidism and ophthalmopathy. That report notes: Over 18 months, lack of ophthalmopathy progression marked Graves' hyperthyroidism as stable.

The chain employs TRBV11-1 and TRBJ1-2; 9 bases align to TRBD1. This receptor was obtained from a woman in her forties or fifties with Graves disease. Sequenced material: peripheral blood mononuclear cells (PBMCs), taken at new diagnosis, from a patient treated with antithyroid drugs. The CDR3 DNA is TGTGCCAGCAGCCCCGGACAGGGGACGTTCTATGGCTACACCTTC. As protein: CASSPGQGTFYGYTF.